Detailed here is one T cell receptor (beta chain). What it binds is not known. The protocol was immunoSEQ multiplex PCR, while the TCRdb copy is restricted to in-frame clones and leaves out a portion. The table shows 70,000 to 95,000 clones, with 75% to 85% occurring only once. The data were obtained in a study of T cell responses to AZD1222 COVID-19 vaccine. Overall study results and limits: Donors were largely white British and mainly female; clonal diversity was possibly underestimated. Unmutated regions of variants are reportedly targeted by nearly half of spike-specific TCRs.

Per the germline V gene, CDR1 is SGHNT and CDR2 is YYREEE (reference sequence). This CDR3 comprises 13 residues. The V gene end was trimmed by 6 bases and the J gene end by 6 bases; junction bases not matched to a gene: 4. The sequencing used peripheral blood, collected on day 0 of AZD1222 vaccination. The chain couples TRBV5-4 to TRBJ2-1; TRBD1 matches 9 bases. The sequence derives from an adult in good health. CDR3 nucleotides: TGTGCCAGCAACAGGGGGCTTCCCAATGAGCAGTTCTTC. Residues: CASNRGLPNEQFF.